These 20 T cell receptor beta chains share one sample of origin, sequenced in a study of pediatric ulcerative colitis (dated 2019 in TCRdb). Libraries were built with the immunoSEQ multiplex PCR assay. TCRdb carries this immuneACCESS record with in-frame sequences only. Its versions omit some clonotypes, under half of them owing to an unresolved V gene in the studies checked, with the rest unexplained. This sample is represented by 59,000 or so clones; over 70% of them were singletons. The ten largest make up 5.2% of the sample. Sample: blood. These receptors were collected from a boy aged 10-17 years with moderate ulcerative colitis.

The chain couples TRBV4-3 to TRBJ1-1, with TRBD1 matching over 7 bases. With 5 bases clipped from V and 1 base from J, the junction kept 7 bases outside the gene matches. The CDR3 sequence is 15 residues long. Germline V gives CDR1 LGHNA, CDR2 YSLEER. The CDR3: CASSAGQQKNTEAFF. CDR3 in DNA: TGCGCCAGCAGCGCGGGACAGCAGAAGAACACTGAAGCTTTCTTT.

V usage is TRBV5-1 and J usage is TRBJ2-3; D possibly corresponds to TRBD1 (5 bases). CDR1 is SGHRS, CDR2 YFSETQ, per germline. V was pared by 5 bases and J by 0 bases, with 10 bases between. The CDR3 spans 14 residues. In DNA, the CDR3 is TGCGCCAGCAGACTGGGGCCAAGCACAGATACGCAGTATTTT. As protein: CASRLGPSTDTQYF.

The chain combines TRBV4-3 with TRBJ2-3; D not resolved. This CDR3 spans 13 amino acids. Germline values: CDR1 LGHNA, CDR2 YSLEER. V was cut by 3 bases and J by 4 bases, with 8 bases left in between. The CDR3 nucleotides read TGCGCCAGCAGCCAGGCTAGACCAGATACGCAGTATTTT. This gives the protein CASSQARPDTQYF.

The chain links TRBV27 to TRBJ2-1, with TRBD2 matching over 8 bases. Germline loops: CDR1 MNHEY, CDR2 SMNVEV (reference sequence). The V and J ends lost 6 bases and 0 bases, in that order; junction bases with no gene match: 19. This CDR3 has 20 residues. The CDR3 bases are TGTGCCAGCAGACCTTTCGCGGGACTAGACACCCCTAGCTCCTACAATGAGCAGTTCTTC. Translation: CASRPFAGLDTPSSYNEQFF.

This rearrangement joins TRBV7-9 to TRBJ2-5; 11 positions match TRBD2. V lost 8 bases, J lost 1 base, and 12 bases stayed unmatched. The CDR3 loop spans 17 amino acids. Germline V gene sequence: CDR1 SEHNR, CDR2 FQNEAQ (reference sequence). This CDR3 reads CASYVGVTSGGQETQYF. CDR3 coding DNA: TGTGCCAGCTACGTAGGAGTAACTAGCGGGGGCCAAGAGACCCAGTACTTC.

This chain connects TRBV29-1 to TRBJ1-5, with D perhaps TRBD1 (5 bases). Trimming cost V 4 bases and J 6 bases, with 16 bases left between them. Per germline, CDR1 SQVTM and CDR2 ANQGSEA. The CDR3 is 14 amino acids. In DNA form, the CDR3 reads TGCAGCGTTGTTGGTCGGGGGTCTCGTCAGCCCCAGCATTTT. Translated: CSVVGRGSRQPQHF.

This chain uses TRBV30 with TRBJ1-2, with D tentatively TRBD1 (5 bases). This CDR3 is 12 amino acids long. Germline lookup yields CDR1 GTSNPN and CDR2 SVGIG (reference sequence). Deletions cut 4 bases from V and 7 bases from J, with 13 bases between. The CDR3 reads CAWIRLRGGYTF. The CDR3 coding sequence is TGTGCCTGGATCCGACTTAGGGGTGGCTACACCTTC. Using reference TRBV30 and TRBJ1-2 for the parts outside the CDR3, the full variable domain is SQTIHQWPATLVQPVGSPLSLECTVEGTSNPNLYWYRQAAGRGLQLLFYSVGIGQISSEVPQNLSASRPQDRQFILSSKKLLLSDSGFYLCAWIRLRGGYTFGSGTRLTVV.

This clone was seen more than once but under ten times. V and J are TRBV5-5 and TRBJ1-1; D uncertain. CDR1 and CDR2 from the germline V gene are SGHKS and YYEKEE (reference sequence). V lost 7 bases and J lost 4, with 11 bases in between. The CDR3 has 12 amino acids. In DNA form, the CDR3 reads TGTGCCAGCTCCTCCGTGAGCACTGAAGCTTTCTTT. Its protein is CASSSVSTEAFF.

This clone showed up just once. The J gene is TRBJ1-3, the V gene TRBV4-1, with D uncertain. V was cut by 5 bases and J by 2 bases, with 19 bases left in between. Germline V gene lookup returns CDR1 MGHRA and CDR2 YSYEKL. The CDR3 length is 17 residues. CDR3 sequence: CASSKSELTIPGNTIYF. The CDR3 nucleotides are TGCGCCAGCAGCAAAAGTGAATTGACGATCCCTGGAAACACCATATATTTT.

The chain employs TRBV6-5 and TRBJ2-2; D gene unclear. The CDR3 runs 14 residues. V lost 0 bases, J lost 1 base, and 3 bases lay in between. The germline V gene encodes CDR1 MNHEY and CDR2 SVGAGI. This CDR3 is CASSYSGNTGELFF. DNA of the CDR3: TGTGCCAGCAGTTACTCGGGGAACACCGGGGAGCTGTTTTTT.

The V call is TRBV6-6, the J call TRBJ1-5; D gene ambiguous. Trimming stripped 2 bases from V and 6 bases from J, with 8 bases between. CDR1 and CDR2 (germline): MNHNY, SVGAGI (reference sequence). The CDR3 contains 13 residues. Here the CDR3 DNA reads TGTGCCAGCAGTTACACGGATGGTCAGCCCCAGCATTTT. Protein: CASSYTDGQPQHF.

This clone was seen a single time. The chain uses TRBV11-2 and TRBJ2-1; D is unclear. CDR3 length: 12 residues. Germline values: CDR1 SGHAT, CDR2 FQNNGV. Trimming took 3 bases from V and 7 from J, leaving 7 bases between them. The CDR3 coding sequence is TGTGCCAGCAGCTTCAACAAAAATGAGCAGTTCTTC. Translation gives CASSFNKNEQFF. Together with reference TRBV11-2 and TRBJ2-1, the CDR3 gives the full variable domain: EAGVAQSPRYKIIEKRQSVAFWCNPISGHATLYWYQQILGQGPKLLIQFQNNGVVDDSQLPKDRFSAERLKGVDSTLKIQPAKLEDSAVYLCASSFNKNEQFFGPGTRLTVL.

The V gene is TRBV6-6, the J gene TRBJ2-1; D unresolved. CDR3 size: 12 residues. The germline gives CDR1 MNHNY, CDR2 SVGAGI (reference sequence). Trimming took off 10 bases at V and 5 bases at J, with 12 bases between the two ends. The CDR3 sequence: CAIKLGNNEQFF. CDR3 sequence (DNA): TGTGCCATCAAGCTCGGTAACAATGAGCAGTTCTTC.

The chain has TRBV5-1 and TRBJ2-7; perhaps TRBD1 as D (6 bases). The CDR3 loop spans 15 amino acids. Per germline, CDR1 SGHRS and CDR2 YFSETQ. Trimming removed 0 bases at V and 1 base at J, with 11 bases between. This CDR3 is CASSLVTGQSYEQYF. CDR3 nucleotides: TGCGCCAGCAGCTTGGTGACAGGACAATCCTACGAGCAGTACTTC. Using reference TRBV5-1 and TRBJ2-7 for the parts outside the CDR3, the full variable domain is KAGVTQTPRYLIKTRGQQVTLSCSPISGHRSVSWYQQTPGQGLQFLFEYFSETQRNKGNFPGRFSGRQFSNSRSEMNVSTLELGDSALYLCASSLVTGQSYEQYFGPGTRLTVT.

The genes are TRBV2 and TRBJ2-3, with D unresolved. V lost 7 bases, J lost 0 bases, and 8 bases lay in between. This CDR3 contains 13 residues. CDR1 is SNHLY, CDR2 FYNNEI, per germline. CDR3 sequence (DNA): TGTGCCAGCAAACTGGACAGCACAGATACGCAGTATTTT. It translates to CASKLDSTDTQYF.

This clone was picked up a small number of times. The chain carries TRBV15 and TRBJ1-5; no clear D gene. The CDR3 has 14 amino acids. Germline V gene sequence: CDR1 LNHNV, CDR2 YYDKDF (reference sequence). The V gene lost 0 bases and the J gene lost 6 bases, with 9 bases spanning the gap. The DNA of the CDR3 is TGTGCCACCAGCAGAGAGAGCGGGCTTCAGCCCCAGCATTTT. Translated: CATSRESGLQPQHF.

This rearrangement joins TRBV4-3 to TRBJ2-2; possible D gene TRBD1, 5 bases. CDR3 size: 15 residues. Germline V gene lookup returns CDR1 LGHNA and CDR2 YSLEER. V lost 4 bases and J lost 2, with 11 bases in between. The chain's CDR3 is CASSRDSINTGELFF. DNA for the CDR3: TGCGCCAGCAGCCGAGACAGTATTAACACCGGGGAGCTGTTTTTT.

The count of this clone is one. The J gene is TRBJ1-1, the V gene TRBV19, with D hard to call. Germline values: CDR1 LNHDA, CDR2 SQIVND (reference sequence). V was trimmed by 7 bases and J by 5 bases, leaving 14 bases between them. The CDR3 is 13 amino acids. The CDR3 is CASNSFEETEAFF. The CDR3 DNA reads TGTGCCAGTAATTCGTTCGAGGAAACTGAAGCTTTCTTT. The full variable domain, rest sourced from reference TRBV19 and TRBJ1-1, is DGGITQSPKYLFRKEGQNVTLSCEQNLNHDAMYWYRQDPGQGLRLIYYSQIVNDFQKGDIAEGYSVSREKKESFPLTVTSAQKNPTAFYLCASNSFEETEAFFGQGTRLTVV.

The chain joins TRBV29-1 to TRBJ2-7; weak D call: TRBD1 (5 bases). CDR3 length: 13 residues. Between the trimmed V and J ends, which lost 4 bases and 6 bases, there was a span of 16 bases. CDR1 is SQVTM and CDR2 is ANQGSEA in the germline V gene. CDR3 sequence reads: CSVGRDGRGEQYF. The CDR3 DNA follows: TGCAGCGTTGGCAGGGATGGACGTGGCGAGCAGTACTTC.

This chain joins TRBV2 and TRBJ1-3; the D gene is possibly TRBD1 (6 bases). The CDR3 spans 13 residues. The germline gives CDR1 SNHLY, CDR2 FYNNEI. Trimming took 9 bases from V and 0 from J, leaving 9 bases between them. CDR3 protein: CARQTGSGNTIYF. The CDR3 bases are TGTGCCAGACAGACAGGCTCTGGAAACACCATATATTTT.